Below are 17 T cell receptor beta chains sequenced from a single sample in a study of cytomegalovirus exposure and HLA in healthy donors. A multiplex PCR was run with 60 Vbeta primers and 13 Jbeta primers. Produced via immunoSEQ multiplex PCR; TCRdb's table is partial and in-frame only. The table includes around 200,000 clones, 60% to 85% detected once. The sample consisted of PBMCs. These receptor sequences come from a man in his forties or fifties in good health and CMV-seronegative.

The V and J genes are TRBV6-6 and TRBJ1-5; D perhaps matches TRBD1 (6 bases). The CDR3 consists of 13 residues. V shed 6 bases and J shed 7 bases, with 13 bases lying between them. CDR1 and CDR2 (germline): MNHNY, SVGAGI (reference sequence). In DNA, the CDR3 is TGTGCCAGCAGAAGGACAGTTGGGCAGCCCCAGCATTTT. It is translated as CASRRTVGQPQHF.

The CDR3 nucleotides read TGCAGCGGCGGGACAGGGATCTACGAGCAGTACTTC. This gives the protein CSGGTGIYEQYF. This chain links TRBV29-1 with TRBJ2-7; 9 bases line up with TRBD1. V shed 7 bases, J shed 3 bases, and the junction held 4 bases outside the gene matches. The germline gives CDR1 SQVTM, CDR2 ANQGSEA. The length of the CDR3 is 12 residues.

CDR3: CASSVITGHEQFF. CDR3 in DNA: TGTGCCAGCAGCGTCATCACAGGGCATGAGCAGTTCTTC. V and J are TRBV9 and TRBJ2-1; weak D call: TRBD1 (6 bases). This CDR3 has 13 amino acids. Trimming pared 2 bases from V and 8 bases from J, leaving 11 bases between. The germline CDR1 and CDR2 sequences are SGDLS and YYNGEE.

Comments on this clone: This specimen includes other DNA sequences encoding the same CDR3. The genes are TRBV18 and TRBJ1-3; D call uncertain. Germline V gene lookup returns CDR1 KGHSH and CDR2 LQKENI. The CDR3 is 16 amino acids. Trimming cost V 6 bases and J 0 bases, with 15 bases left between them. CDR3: CASSNTVSGSGNTIYF. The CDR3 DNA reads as TGTGCCAGCTCCAACACGGTCTCAGGCTCTGGAAACACCATATATTTT.

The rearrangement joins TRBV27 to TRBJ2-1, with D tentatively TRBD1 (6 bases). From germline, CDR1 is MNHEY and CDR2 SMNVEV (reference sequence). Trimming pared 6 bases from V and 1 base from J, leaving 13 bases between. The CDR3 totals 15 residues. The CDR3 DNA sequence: TGTGCCAGCAGCCATGGCAGGGGTTCCTACAATGAGCAGTTCTTC. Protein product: CASSHGRGSYNEQFF.

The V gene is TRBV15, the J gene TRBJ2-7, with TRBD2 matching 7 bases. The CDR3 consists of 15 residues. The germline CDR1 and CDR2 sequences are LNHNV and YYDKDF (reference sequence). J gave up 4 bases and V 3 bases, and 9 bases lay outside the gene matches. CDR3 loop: CATSSLPGGGYEQYF. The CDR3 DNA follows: TGTGCCACCAGCAGTCTCCCCGGGGGAGGGTACGAGCAGTACTTC.

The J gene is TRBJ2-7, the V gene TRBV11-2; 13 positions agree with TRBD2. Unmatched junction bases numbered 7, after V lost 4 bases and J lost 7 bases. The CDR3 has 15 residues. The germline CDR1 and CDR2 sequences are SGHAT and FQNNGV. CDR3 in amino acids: CASSSILAGGREQYF. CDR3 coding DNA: TGTGCCAGCAGCTCAATACTAGCGGGGGGGCGTGAGCAGTACTTC.

The chain's CDR3 is CASSEGATLGADTQYF. CDR3 in DNA: TGTGCCAGCAGTGAAGGGGCCACCCTCGGGGCAGATACGCAGTATTTT. The chain employs TRBV2 and TRBJ2-3, with D maybe TRBD2 (5 bases). Trimming took off 1 base at V and 4 bases at J, with 15 bases between the two ends. CDR3 length: 16 amino acids. Germline CDR1 is SNHLY and CDR2 is FYNNEI.

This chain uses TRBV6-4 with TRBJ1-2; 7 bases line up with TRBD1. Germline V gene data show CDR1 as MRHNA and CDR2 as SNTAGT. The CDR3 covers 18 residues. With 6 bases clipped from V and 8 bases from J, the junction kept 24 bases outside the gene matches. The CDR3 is CASRNALRTGTLPGGYTF. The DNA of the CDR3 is TGTGCCAGCAGAAACGCGCTCCGGACAGGAACCCTTCCAGGAGGCTACACCTTC.

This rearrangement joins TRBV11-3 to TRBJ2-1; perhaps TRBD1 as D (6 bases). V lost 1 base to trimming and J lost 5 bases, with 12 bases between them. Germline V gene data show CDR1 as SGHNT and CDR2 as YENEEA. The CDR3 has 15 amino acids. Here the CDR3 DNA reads TGTGCCAGCAGCTTAGGGGGGCCGGTAAACAATGAGCAGTTCTTC. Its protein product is CASSLGGPVNNEQFF.

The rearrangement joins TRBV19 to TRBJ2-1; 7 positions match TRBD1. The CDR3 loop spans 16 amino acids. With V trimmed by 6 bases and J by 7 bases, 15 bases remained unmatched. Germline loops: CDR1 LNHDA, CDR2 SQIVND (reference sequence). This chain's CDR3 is CASSGNRGQRVNEQFF. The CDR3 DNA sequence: TGTGCCAGTAGCGGTAACAGGGGCCAAAGAGTGAATGAGCAGTTCTTC.

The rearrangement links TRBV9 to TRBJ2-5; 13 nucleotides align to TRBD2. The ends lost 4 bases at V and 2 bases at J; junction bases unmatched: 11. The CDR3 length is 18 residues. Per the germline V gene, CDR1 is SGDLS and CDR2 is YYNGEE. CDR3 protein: CASSPGGLAGNQQETQYF. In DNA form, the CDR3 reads TGTGCCAGCAGCCCAGGGGGACTAGCGGGAAACCAACAAGAGACCCAGTACTTC. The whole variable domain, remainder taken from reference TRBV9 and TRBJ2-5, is DSGVTQTPKHLITATGQRVTLRCSPRSGDLSVYWYQQSLDQGLQFLIQYYNGEERAKGNILERFSAQQFPDLHSELNLSSLELGDSALYFCASSPGGLAGNQQETQYFGPGTRLLVL.

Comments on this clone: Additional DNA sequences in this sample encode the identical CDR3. CDR3: CASSLDSSYEQYF. CDR3 DNA sequence: TGTGCCAGCAGCTTGGACAGCTCCTACGAGCAGTACTTC. The V call is TRBV11-3, the J call TRBJ2-7, with TRBD1 as a possible D gene (6 bases). Germline V lookup: CDR1 SGHNT, CDR2 YENEEA. The CDR3 is 13 residues long. V lost 3 bases and J 0 bases, leaving 6 bases between the germline ends.

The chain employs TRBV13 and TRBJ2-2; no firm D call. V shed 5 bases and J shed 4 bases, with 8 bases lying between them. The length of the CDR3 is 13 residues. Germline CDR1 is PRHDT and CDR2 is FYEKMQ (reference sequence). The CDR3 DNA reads TGTGCCAGCAGCCCCCCGGGCACCGGGGAGCTGTTTTTT. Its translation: CASSPPGTGELFF.

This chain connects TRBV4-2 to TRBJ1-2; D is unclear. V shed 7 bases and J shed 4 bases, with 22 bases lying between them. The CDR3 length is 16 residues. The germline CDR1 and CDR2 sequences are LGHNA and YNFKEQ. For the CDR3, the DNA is TGTGCCAGCACAAAAACCCTGACCCGTCGGAGCTATGGCTACACCTTC. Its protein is CASTKTLTRRSYGYTF.

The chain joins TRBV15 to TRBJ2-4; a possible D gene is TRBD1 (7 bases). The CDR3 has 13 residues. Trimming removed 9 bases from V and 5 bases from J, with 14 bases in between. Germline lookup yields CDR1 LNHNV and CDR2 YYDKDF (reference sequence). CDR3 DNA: TGTGCCACTGAAGACAGGGAGGAAAACATTCAGTACTTC. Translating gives CATEDREENIQYF.

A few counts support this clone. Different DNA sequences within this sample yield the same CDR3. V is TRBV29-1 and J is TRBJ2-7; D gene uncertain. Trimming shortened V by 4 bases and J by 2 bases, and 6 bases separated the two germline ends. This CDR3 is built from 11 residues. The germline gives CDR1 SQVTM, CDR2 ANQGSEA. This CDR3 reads CSVGPTYEQYF. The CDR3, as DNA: TGCAGCGTTGGCCCTACCTACGAGCAGTACTTC.